A single T cell receptor beta chain is shown here with its context. The data belong to a study of T cell changes during pregnancy in multiple sclerosis. Trimming took off 6 bases at V and 2 bases at J, with 19 bases between the two ends. This CDR3 contains 16 residues. CDR1 is LNHDA and CDR2 is SQIVND in the germline V gene (reference sequence). The method was immunoSEQ multiplex PCR; TCRdb's version includes in-frame clones alone and lacks a portion of them. The sample lists tens of thousands of clones; around 92% were seen once. The chain couples TRBV19 to TRBJ1-1; D possibly corresponds to TRBD1 (5 bases). This receptor was identified in a female donor with multiple sclerosis, enrolled in a pregnancy study. Source: peripheral blood, taken in the third trimester of pregnancy. The CDR3 region has the DNA TGTGCCAGTAGCCAACCTAAGGGGCAGGGTAACACTGAAGCTTTCTTT. The encoded protein is CASSQPKGQGNTEAFF.